Shown below are 18 T cell receptor beta chains from a single sample sequenced in a study of cytomegalovirus exposure and HLA in healthy donors. PCR was performed using 60 Vbeta and 13 Jbeta primers. The repertoire was sequenced with immunoSEQ multiplex PCR; TCRdb's copy has only in-frame clones and lacks some. The sample shows around 40,000 clones, and 1% to 1.5% sits with its ten largest clones. The sample comprised PBMCs. These receptors were collected from a man aged 30 to 45 in good health and CMV-seronegative.

This chain joins TRBV6-5 and TRBJ2-5; weak D call: TRBD2 (6 bases). Germline V gene sequence: CDR1 MNHEY, CDR2 SVGAGI. This CDR3 contains 14 residues. V was clipped by 6 bases and J by 4 bases, with 15 bases between them. The CDR3 coding sequence is TGTGCCAGCAGGACCAATGAGGAGGGAGAGACCCAGTACTTC. The encoded protein is CASRTNEEGETQYF.

The CDR3 nucleotides read TGTGCCTGGATTAGCTACAGGGCTAACTATGGCTACACCTTC. Translation gives CAWISYRANYGYTF. The rearrangement joins TRBV30 to TRBJ1-2, with D possibly being TRBD1 (6 bases). Germline CDR1 is GTSNPN and CDR2 is SVGIG (reference sequence). The V end lost 4 bases, the J end lost 0 bases, and 12 bases lay between the germline ends. CDR3 length: 14 amino acids.

This sequence joins TRBV6-1 and TRBJ1-1, with no clear D. CDR1 and CDR2 (germline): MNHNS, SASEGT. This CDR3 contains 14 residues. V lost 5 bases and J lost 4, with 14 bases in between. CDR3 residues: CASSTGFVGTEAFF. In DNA, the CDR3 is TGTGCCAGCAGTACCGGGTTTGTGGGCACTGAAGCTTTCTTT.

This chain uses TRBV10-3 with TRBJ1-2; D perhaps matches TRBD1 (5 bases). CDR3 length: 16 amino acids. The germline V and J ends were trimmed by 10 bases and 6 bases, with 27 bases remaining between them. The V gene's germline CDR1 is ENHRY and CDR2 SYGVKD. CDR3 sequence reads: CATEKEGPEPVDGYTF. For the CDR3, the DNA is TGTGCCACCGAGAAGGAGGGACCAGAGCCTGTCGATGGCTACACCTTC.

CDR3 loop: CASSPTRDRGLATEAFF. The CDR3 region has the DNA TGTGCCAGCAGCCCCACCCGGGACAGGGGTTTGGCCACTGAAGCTTTCTTT. The chain uses TRBV7-9 and TRBJ1-1; 10 bases line up with TRBD1. The CDR3 is 17 amino acids. V lost 5 bases and J lost 4; bases outside the gene matches: 13. Germline loops: CDR1 SEHNR, CDR2 FQNEAQ (reference sequence).

The J gene is TRBJ1-3, the V gene TRBV19, with D uncertain. There are 14 residues in the CDR3. V lost 1 base, J lost 2 bases, and 6 bases lay in between. Germline V gives CDR1 LNHDA, CDR2 SQIVND (reference sequence). DNA for the CDR3: TGTGCCAGTAGTATAGGAGGGACTGGAAACACCATATATTTT. The encoded protein is CASSIGGTGNTIYF.

The V and J genes are TRBV7-2 and TRBJ2-7; 7 bases agree with TRBD2. V was clipped by 5 bases and J by 3 bases; unmatched bases: 7. This CDR3 comprises 14 residues. Germline-derived CDR1 and CDR2 are SGHTA and FQGNSA. Written as DNA, the CDR3 is TGTGCCAGCAGCCCCTTGGCTAGCGGCTACGAGCAGTACTTC. The encoded protein is CASSPLASGYEQYF.

This chain joins TRBV5-1 and TRBJ2-7; 7 bases match TRBD1. The CDR3 loop spans 14 amino acids. Trimming cost V 1 base and J 0 bases; bases outside gene matches: 1. Germline CDR1 SGHRS, CDR2 YFSETQ. The CDR3 coding sequence is TGCGCCAGCAGCTTGACAGGGGTCTCCTACGAGCAGTACTTC. Translation gives CASSLTGVSYEQYF.

The J gene is TRBJ2-1, the V gene TRBV19; D gene unclear. This CDR3 spans 15 amino acids. In germline, CDR1 is LNHDA, CDR2 SQIVND (reference sequence). Between the trimmed V and J ends, which lost 4 bases and 5 bases, there was a span of 15 bases. CDR3 nucleotides: TGTGCCAGTAGTAAGCCGAGGCATTCGAACAATGAGCAGTTCTTC. Residues: CASSKPRHSNNEQFF.

V and J are TRBV6-6 and TRBJ2-5, with 9 bases fitting TRBD1. V gave up 6 bases and J gave up 4 bases; unmatched junction bases: 6. The CDR3 has 14 amino acids. Germline CDR1 MNHNY, CDR2 SVGAGI (reference sequence). CDR3 DNA sequence: TGTGCCAGCAGGTCGACAGGGGGAGGAGAGACCCAGTACTTC. Amino acid sequence: CASRSTGGGETQYF.

This chain links TRBV30 with TRBJ1-1; D unclear. The CDR3 has 14 residues. V was shortened by 1 base and J by 1 base, with 10 bases between the two germline ends. CDR1 and CDR2 (germline): GTSNPN, SVGIG (reference sequence). The CDR3 bases are TGTGCCTGGAGTGGCCTCTACCCGAACACTGAAGCTTTCTTT. Protein sequence: CAWSGLYPNTEAFF.

This chain connects TRBV9 to TRBJ2-7, with 9 positions matching TRBD1. Germline V gene lookup returns CDR1 SGDLS and CDR2 YYNGEE. The J segment lost 4 bases and the V segment lost 4 bases, leaving 9 bases of the junction unmatched. The CDR3 extends over 15 amino acids. CDR3 DNA sequence: TGTGCCAGCAGCCCCCCCGACAGGGGGATTTACGAGCAGTACTTC. Amino acid sequence: CASSPPDRGIYEQYF.

This CDR3 reads CASSFAGENTEAFF. DNA for the CDR3: TGTGCCAGCAGCTTTGCGGGGGAGAACACTGAAGCTTTCTTT. The chain recombines TRBV7-9 with TRBJ1-1; a possible D gene is TRBD1 (5 bases). CDR1 and CDR2 (germline): SEHNR, FQNEAQ (reference sequence). The CDR3 is 14 amino acids. V lost 3 bases to trimming and J lost 1 base, with 9 bases between them.

The V gene is TRBV18, the J gene TRBJ1-1; D not certain. CDR1 is KGHSH and CDR2 is LQKENI in the germline V gene. Trimming removed 2 bases at V and 3 bases at J, with 10 bases between. CDR3 length: 14 residues. This CDR3 is CASSPTSGDTEAFF. The CDR3, as DNA: TGTGCCAGCTCACCAACGTCCGGGGACACTGAAGCTTTCTTT.

The chain uses TRBV29-1 and TRBJ2-3; the match to TRBD2 covers 7 bases. CDR3 length equals 15 residues. CDR1 is SQVTM and CDR2 is ANQGSEA in the germline V gene. The trim removed 2 bases at V and 0 bases at J, leaving 5 bases unmatched. CDR3 DNA: TGCAGCGTTGAACCCCTAGCGGTTAGCACAGATACGCAGTATTTT. Translation gives CSVEPLAVSTDTQYF.

This chain connects TRBV5-1 to TRBJ1-6, with 8 bases matching TRBD1. J lost 10 bases, V lost 4 bases, and 10 bases had no gene match. The CDR3 sequence is 15 residues long. The germline V gene encodes CDR1 SGHRS and CDR2 YFSETQ. The CDR3 region is CASSLSGQVFSPLHF. CDR3 nucleotide sequence: TGCGCCAGCAGCCTATCGGGACAGGTCTTCTCACCCCTCCACTTT.

This rearrangement joins TRBV4-1 to TRBJ2-3; D unresolved. The length of the CDR3 is 14 residues. The germline CDR1 and CDR2 sequences are MGHRA and YSYEKL. Trimming pared 0 bases from V and 1 base from J, leaving 5 bases between. CDR3 nucleotide sequence: TGCGCCAGCAGCCAAGATGCGGGCACAGATACGCAGTATTTT. The encoded protein is CASSQDAGTDTQYF.

The genes are TRBV7-2 and TRBJ2-7, with a tentative D call TRBD2 (6 bases). CDR1 and CDR2 from the germline V gene are SGHTA and FQGNSA. The CDR3 length is 15 residues. The V end was cut by 4 bases, the J end by 1 base, with 14 bases between. The CDR3 spells CASSSRPAGSYEQYF. DNA for the CDR3: TGTGCCAGCAGCTCCCGGCCAGCGGGTTCCTACGAGCAGTACTTC.